The T cell receptor (beta chain) under discussion was sequenced for a study of T cells in Graves' hyperthyroidism and ophthalmopathy. At the level of the study: At the time of initial diagnosis and before any treatment, peripheral blood was collected.

Uncontrolled infection, other autoimmune disease, pregnancy and lactation each barred patients from inclusion. The PBMCs studied were ones that came from 8.5 to 10 ml fresh peripheral blood. The germline V gene encodes CDR1 ENHRY and CDR2 SYGVKD. The CDR3 extends over 16 amino acids. The V gene end was trimmed by 0 bases and the J gene end by 2 bases; junction bases not matched to a gene: 4. RNA transcripts served as the template for amplifying TCR beta CDR3 regions. HTBI primers were used for first-round RT-PCR of the TCR CDR3. One entry per CDR3 protein, called by TCRdb with MiXCR from the multiplex PCR reads. The data show 530,000 or so distinct CDR3 sequences, more than 15% seen once.

The sample taken for sequencing was blood. The receptor was isolated from a woman in her late teens or twenties with Graves' ophthalmopathy. This chain connects TRBV10-3 to TRBJ2-1, with 7 bases identical to TRBD1. Here the CDR3 reads CAISESTGTPYNEQFF. The CDR3, as DNA: TGTGCCATCAGTGAGTCGACAGGGACCCCCTACAATGAGCAGTTCTTC.